What follows are 26 T cell receptor beta chains derived from one specimen sequenced in a study of T cell repertoires in cytomegalovirus infection. TCRdb processed the reads anew with MiXCR; each CDR3 protein has one entry. Here the sample spans about half a million distinct CDR3 sequences, roughly 34% being singletons. Their antigen targets remain unknown. This specimen consisted of cultured PBMCs, obtained from culture after CMV antigen stimulation. The origin of the receptors is a human donor in good health (CMV status not recorded). Some clones in this sample may be carry-over from other donors' samples.

The V and J genes are TRBV24-1 and TRBJ2-1; D may be TRBD2 (6 bases). Germline CDR1 is KGHDR and CDR2 is SFDVKD. This CDR3 region has 15 residues. V lost 1 base to trimming and J lost 4 bases, with 10 bases between them. CDR3 amino acids: CATSDLGGGYNEQFF. The DNA for the CDR3 is TGTGCCACCAGTGATTTAGGCGGAGGGTACAATGAGCAGTTCTTC.

V usage is TRBV7-8 and J usage is TRBJ2-7; 7 bases match TRBD2. Germline CDR1 SGHVS, CDR2 FQNEAQ. V gave up 5 bases and J gave up 6 bases; unmatched junction bases: 10. The CDR3 runs 14 residues. CDR3 residues: CASSPGTNSGEQYV. CDR3 nucleotides: TGTGCCAGCAGCCCGGGGACTAATTCGGGCGAGCAGTACGTC.

The chain links TRBV9 to TRBJ2-2; a possible D gene is TRBD2 (5 bases). Trimming cost V 4 bases and J 4 bases, with 11 bases left between them. The germline V gene encodes CDR1 SGDLS and CDR2 YYNGEE. The CDR3 loop spans 14 amino acids. The DNA for the CDR3 is TGTGCCAGCAGCTTCGGACTTACCACCGGGGAGCTGTTTTTT. Amino acids: CASSFGLTTGELFF.

V and J are TRBV28 and TRBJ1-5; no clear D gene. This CDR3 region has 12 residues. V was shortened by 8 bases and J by 6 bases, with 11 bases between the two germline ends. Germline CDR1 and CDR2: MDHEN and SYDVKM. This chain's CDR3 is CASGPGGQPQHF. The CDR3 DNA sequence: TGTGCCAGCGGCCCGGGAGGTCAGCCCCAGCATTTT.

The chain links TRBV27 to TRBJ2-1, with 8 bases aligning to TRBD2. The J segment lost 5 bases and the V segment lost 5 bases, leaving 8 bases of the junction unmatched. The CDR3 consists of 15 residues. Germline V CDR1 and CDR2: MNHEY, SMNVEV (reference sequence). CDR3 in amino acids: CASSTYSGLDNEQFF. The CDR3 DNA reads as TGTGCCAGCAGTACCTACTCGGGACTAGACAATGAGCAGTTCTTC.

V and J are TRBV12-3 or TRBV12-4 and TRBJ1-1; D unclear. The CDR3 extends over 15 amino acids. Trimming shortened V by 7 bases and J by 2 bases, and 17 bases separated the two germline ends. The CDR3 DNA reads as TGTGCCAGCATTAAGGGAGCGGAGCTTAACACTGAAGCTTTCTTT. It is translated as CASIKGAELNTEAFF.

This clonotype was recorded a few times. The chain has TRBV4-1 and TRBJ1-5, with 7 positions matching TRBD1. CDR1 and CDR2 from the germline V gene are MGHRA and YSYEKL. V lost 4 bases and J lost 4; bases outside the gene matches: 10. The CDR3 totals 16 residues. The CDR3 reads CASSPWQGDSNQPQHF. Written as DNA, the CDR3 is TGCGCCAGCAGCCCCTGGCAGGGGGATTCTAATCAGCCCCAGCATTTT.

The chain is built from TRBV7-4 and TRBJ2-3; unclear D gene. Germline loops: CDR1 SGHVT, CDR2 SQSDAQ. CDR3 length equals 15 residues. The ends were cut back, 5 bases at V and 2 bases at J, with 14 bases in the middle. The CDR3 reads CASSRWTETTDTQYF. The CDR3 DNA follows: TGTGCCAGCAGCAGGTGGACGGAGACCACAGATACGCAGTATTTT.

This clonotype was seen repeatedly, ten times or more. V usage is TRBV7-2 and J usage is TRBJ2-4, with 7 bases identical to TRBD1. From germline, CDR1 is SGHTA and CDR2 FQGNSA. J gave up 7 bases and V 3 bases, and 6 bases lay outside the gene matches. This CDR3 has 14 residues. CDR3 amino acids: CASSFEGTDNIQYF. In DNA form, the CDR3 reads TGTGCCAGCAGCTTCGAAGGGACAGACAACATTCAGTACTTC. Full variable domain (rest looked up from reference TRBV7-2 and TRBJ2-4): GAGVSQSPSNKVTEKGKDVELRCDPISGHTALYWYRQSLGQGLEFLIYFQGNSAPDKSGLPSDRFSAERTGGSVSTLTIQRTQQEDSAVYLCASSFEGTDNIQYFGAGTRLSVL.

A few counts support this clonotype. V gene TRBV19 combines with J gene TRBJ2-3, with 12 bases aligning to TRBD2. Germline V gene sequence: CDR1 LNHDA, CDR2 SQIVND (reference sequence). The CDR3 runs 18 residues. The V segment lost 2 bases and the J segment 0 bases; nucleotides outside the gene matches: 6. The CDR3, as DNA: TGTGCCAGTAGTATACAACTAGCGGGAGGACTAAGCACAGATACGCAGTATTTT. The encoded protein is CASSIQLAGGLSTDTQYF.

This clonotype was found a few times. The chain is built from TRBV6-2 or TRBV6-3 and TRBJ2-1, with 15 positions matching TRBD2. V was pared by 7 bases and J by 1 base, with 11 bases of the junction left unmatched. The CDR3 is made up of 19 amino acids. Germline V gives CDR1 MNHEY, CDR2 SVGEGT. The CDR3 loop reads CASTWTSGRAELSYNEQFF. The DNA for the CDR3 is TGTGCCAGCACCTGGACTAGCGGGAGGGCCGAATTGTCCTACAATGAGCAGTTCTTC.

The V gene is TRBV12-3 or TRBV12-4, the J gene TRBJ2-7; D might be TRBD1 (5 bases). Trimming removed 2 bases at V and 2 bases at J, with 13 bases between. This CDR3 is 15 amino acids long. The CDR3, as DNA: TGTGCCAGCAGTTTACTAGGACACCAAACCTACGAGCAGTACGTC. Its protein product is CASSLLGHQTYEQYV.

This clonotype was seen a few times. The rearrangement uses TRBV14 and TRBJ2-7, with D hard to call. The CDR3 totals 11 residues. Germline CDR1 SGHDN, CDR2 FVKESK. V lost 2 bases to trimming and J lost 2 bases, with 1 base between them. The CDR3 sequence: CASSQTYEQYF. The CDR3 DNA follows: TGTGCCAGCAGCCAAACCTACGAGCAGTACTTC.

This clonotype was recorded a few times. This rearrangement joins TRBV7-2 to TRBJ2-3, with a possible D match to TRBD1 (5 bases). The ends were cut back, 3 bases at V and 6 bases at J, with 10 bases in the middle. Germline loops: CDR1 SGHTA, CDR2 FQGNSA. The CDR3 is made up of 13 amino acids. The CDR3 reads CASSFRQLDTQYF. The CDR3 DNA reads TGTGCCAGCAGCTTTAGACAGCTGGATACGCAGTATTTT.

This clonotype was seen a handful of times. This rearrangement joins TRBV6-1 to TRBJ2-3; no reliable D call. CDR1 and CDR2 (germline): MNHNS, SASEGT. The V end was cut by 1 base, the J end by 0 bases, with 11 bases between. The CDR3 consists of 16 residues. The CDR3 DNA is TGTGCCAGCAGTGAAGGAGACACGACTAGCACAGATACGCAGTATTTT. Translating it yields CASSEGDTTSTDTQYF.

This clonotype came up a few times. The rearrangement links TRBV7-2 to TRBJ2-2, with unresolved D. Germline V gene lookup returns CDR1 SGHTA and CDR2 FQGNSA. The CDR3 is 13 amino acids. V was trimmed by 5 bases and J by 4 bases, leaving 8 bases between them. Written as DNA, the CDR3 is TGTGCCAGCAGCCCCGTATTCACCGGGGAGCTGTTTTTT. Its protein is CASSPVFTGELFF.

The sample holds one count of this clonotype. V gene TRBV2 combines with J gene TRBJ1-1; unclear D gene. There are 12 residues in the CDR3. The germline V and J ends were trimmed by 4 bases and 3 bases, with 6 bases remaining between them. Germline V lookup: CDR1 SNHLY, CDR2 FYNNEI. The CDR3 nucleotides are TGTGCCAGCAGTGGGTCCGACACTGAAGCTTTCTTT. Translated: CASSGSDTEAFF.

This clonotype was observed many times. V gene TRBV11-3 combines with J gene TRBJ2-2; 7 nucleotides align to TRBD1. The CDR3 runs to 16 residues. J was trimmed by 3 bases and V by 5 bases; bases with no gene match: 9. Germline V CDR1 and CDR2: SGHNT, YENEEA. CDR3 nucleotide sequence: TGTGCCAGCAGCCGGGCGGACAGGAGATACACCGGGGAGCTGTTTTTT. Amino acid sequence: CASSRADRRYTGELFF.

This sequence joins TRBV7-3 and TRBJ1-6, with unresolved D. Trimming shortened V by 0 bases and J by 5 bases, and 8 bases separated the two germline ends. The CDR3 is 15 residues long. Germline lookup yields CDR1 SGHTA and CDR2 FQGTGA. In DNA, the CDR3 is TGTGCCAGCAGCTTAACGGCAGTTAATAATTCACCCCTCCACTTT. Its translation: CASSLTAVNNSPLHF. The complete variable domain, with remaining parts taken from reference TRBV7-3 and TRBJ1-6, reads GAGVSQTPSNKVTEKGKYVELRCDPISGHTALYWYRQSLGQGPEFLIYFQGTGAADDSGLPNDRFFAVRPEGSVSTLKIQRTERGDSAVYLCASSLTAVNNSPLHFGNGTRLTVT.

V gene TRBV27 combines with J gene TRBJ2-5, with 11 bases fitting TRBD2. Germline CDR1 is MNHEY and CDR2 is SMNVEV (reference sequence). With V trimmed by 5 bases and J by 1 base, 6 bases remained unmatched. The CDR3 contains 16 residues. In DNA form, the CDR3 reads TGTGCCAGCAGTCTACTAGCGGGAGTCCTCCAAGAGACCCAGTACTTC. It specifies CASSLLAGVLQETQYF.

This clonotype has just a few counts. The J gene is TRBJ1-5, the V gene TRBV24-1, with D possibly matching TRBD1 (6 bases). The CDR3 spans 16 residues. Germline values: CDR1 KGHDR, CDR2 SFDVKD. Trimming took 4 bases from V and 1 from J, leaving 13 bases between them. The CDR3 loop reads CATSDRQAPSNQPQHF. The CDR3 DNA is TGTGCCACCAGTGACCGACAGGCTCCGAGCAATCAGCCCCAGCATTTT.

The genes are TRBV29-1 and TRBJ1-3, with D uncertain. The CDR3 is made up of 13 amino acids. CDR1 and CDR2 from the germline V gene are SQVTM and ANQGSEA. Trimming removed 6 bases from V and 4 bases from J, with 13 bases in between. The DNA for the CDR3 is TGCAGCGTCTACCGGACGGGGGGAAACACCATATATTTT. As protein: CSVYRTGGNTIYF.

This chain uses TRBV5-1 with TRBJ2-7; TRBD1 matches 7 bases. Per germline, CDR1 SGHRS and CDR2 YFSETQ. The CDR3 has 15 residues. With V trimmed by 0 bases and J by 3 bases, 6 bases remained unmatched. The CDR3 is CASSLETGILYEQYF. In DNA, the CDR3 is TGCGCCAGCAGCTTGGAGACAGGGATACTCTACGAGCAGTACTTC.

This clonotype was counted a few times. The chain uses TRBV28 and TRBJ1-6; D might be TRBD1 (5 bases). Per the germline V gene, CDR1 is MDHEN and CDR2 is SYDVKM. The V end was cut by 3 bases, the J end by 9 bases, with 18 bases between. The CDR3 length is 16 residues. CDR3 nucleotide sequence: TGTGCCAGCAGTTTGGGGCAGGGCCTAGAAAGTTCACCCCTCCACTTT. Amino acids: CASSLGQGLESSPLHF.

There are a few counts of this clonotype. The rearrangement uses TRBV5-6 and TRBJ2-2; 10 nucleotides match TRBD2. Germline CDR1 SGHDT, CDR2 YYEEEE. The CDR3 covers 17 residues. Losses at the gene ends were 2 bases for V and 6 bases for J; bases not matched to a gene: 10. CDR3: CASSLIVSGRAPGELFF. In DNA, the CDR3 is TGTGCCAGCAGCTTAATAGTCAGCGGGAGGGCCCCCGGGGAGCTGTTTTTT.

The table lists this clonotype with a few counts. The chain recombines TRBV7-6 with TRBJ2-7, with 8 bases matching TRBD2. This CDR3 has 17 amino acids. Losses at the gene ends were 0 bases for V and 3 bases for J; bases not matched to a gene: 10. The germline gives CDR1 SGHVS, CDR2 FNYEAQ. CDR3 amino acids: CASSLAFGGDIIYEQYF. The CDR3 DNA reads as TGTGCCAGCAGCTTAGCGTTCGGGGGGGATATAATCTACGAGCAGTACTTC.